The 30 T cell receptor beta chains below all came from one sample that was sequenced in a study of cytomegalovirus exposure and HLA in healthy donors. Both 60 Vbeta primers and 13 Jbeta primers went into the PCR. Sequencing was performed with immunoSEQ multiplex PCR; in TCRdb, only in-frame clones are kept and a portion is missing. Of more than 200,000 clones detected, about 81% appear once; the ten largest clones hold roughly 5.5%. Sequenced material: PBMCs. These receptors all come from a middle-aged man in good health and CMV-seropositive.

The chain has TRBV27 and TRBJ1-2; TRBD1 matches 8 bases. V lost 2 bases, J lost 4 bases, and 6 bases stayed unmatched. The V gene's germline CDR1 is MNHEY and CDR2 SMNVEV (reference sequence). This CDR3 contains 15 residues. CDR3 nucleotide sequence: TGTGCCAGCAGTTTACGGGGACAGGCAAGCTATGGCTACACCTTC. Translated: CASSLRGQASYGYTF.

The chain joins TRBV2 to TRBJ2-2; D is perhaps TRBD1 (6 bases). CDR1 and CDR2 from the germline V gene are SNHLY and FYNNEI. There are 14 residues in the CDR3. V was cut by 5 bases and J by 6 bases, with 13 bases left in between. In DNA form, the CDR3 reads TGTGCCAGCAGTTTCACAGGGTTCGCCGGGGAGCTGTTTTTT. It codes for CASSFTGFAGELFF.

The chain combines TRBV5-4 with TRBJ2-5; 14 positions match TRBD2. The germline CDR1 and CDR2 sequences are SGHNT and YYREEE (reference sequence). V dropped 4 bases and J dropped 2; count of bases not matched to a gene: 13. CDR3 length equals 19 residues. DNA of the CDR3: TGTGCCAGCAGCCCCCATCGGGGACTAGCGGGAGTCCCGCAAGAGACCCAGTACTTC. Its translation is CASSPHRGLAGVPQETQYF.

Here the CDR3 reads CATSPGQPEAFF. The CDR3 DNA reads as TGTGCCACCAGCCCCGGACAACCTGAAGCTTTCTTT. The chain has TRBV15 and TRBJ1-1, with TRBD1 as a possible D gene (5 bases). CDR3 size: 12 residues. The V end was cut by 5 bases, the J end by 6 bases, with 10 bases between. Germline CDR1 and CDR2: LNHNV and YYDKDF (reference sequence). The full variable domain, its missing parts supplied by reference TRBV15 and TRBJ1-1, is DAMVIQNPRYQVTQFGKPVTLSCSQTLNHNVMYWYQQKSSQAPKLLFHYYDKDFNNEADTPDNFQSRRPNTSFCFLDIRSPGLGDTAMYLCATSPGQPEAFFGQGTRLTVV.

This chain links TRBV7-2 with TRBJ2-4, with D possibly TRBD2 on 6 matching bases. The CDR3 is 16 residues long. The germline V gene has CDR1 SGHTA and CDR2 FQGNSA. Trimming stripped 1 base from V and 0 bases from J, with 10 bases between. CDR3 in amino acids: CASSLVAGLAKNIQYF. The CDR3 nucleotides read TGTGCCAGCAGCTTAGTCGCGGGACTAGCCAAAAACATTCAGTACTTC.

This clone was recorded only once. The chain has TRBV30 and TRBJ2-1, with 7 positions matching TRBD1. After removal of 2 bases from V and 9 bases from J, the junction contained 7 bases not matched to a gene. The CDR3 has 13 amino acids. The germline V gene encodes CDR1 GTSNPN and CDR2 SVGIG (reference sequence). The CDR3 sequence is CAWSPSAGGEQFF. CDR3 sequence (DNA): TGTGCCTGGAGTCCAAGCGCAGGGGGTGAGCAGTTCTTC.

The genes are TRBV14 and TRBJ1-1; TRBD1 matches 8 bases. The junction had 6 bases not matched to a gene; V was cut back by 0 bases and J by 6 bases. This CDR3 region has 15 residues. CDR1 and CDR2 (germline): SGHDN, FVKESK. CDR3 region: CASSQDRTGRAEAFF. CDR3 coding DNA: TGTGCCAGCAGCCAAGATCGGACAGGGAGGGCTGAAGCTTTCTTT. The complete variable domain, with remaining parts taken from reference TRBV14 and TRBJ1-1, reads EAGVTQFPSHSVIEKGQTVTLRCDPISGHDNLYWYRRVMGKEIKFLLHFVKESKQDESGMPNNRFLAERTGGTYSTLKVQPAELEDSGVYFCASSQDRTGRAEAFFGQGTRLTVV.

This sequence joins TRBV6-1 and TRBJ1-1; D is undetermined. From germline, CDR1 is MNHNS and CDR2 SASEGT. The V and J ends lost 2 bases and 3 bases respectively, with 10 bases between them. The CDR3 consists of 14 residues. CDR3 sequence reads: CASSEPGGHTEAFF. The CDR3 nucleotides are TGTGCCAGCAGTGAACCCGGAGGGCACACTGAAGCTTTCTTT.

The V and J genes are TRBV1 and TRBJ2-5; the D call of TRBD2 is as the table states it, not checked on the DNA. TRBV1 is annotated as a pseudogene. This CDR3 comprises 17 residues. The CDR3 protein is CTSSQDQLSGGRETQYF. The CDR3 DNA reads as TGCACCAGCAGCCAAGATCAATTGAGCGGGGGGCGAGAGACCCAGTACTTC.

V usage is TRBV27 and J usage is TRBJ1-5, with TRBD1 identical over 8 bases. The V gene end was trimmed by 4 bases and the J gene end by 6 bases; junction bases not matched to a gene: 17. Germline-derived CDR1 and CDR2 are MNHEY and SMNVEV (reference sequence). The CDR3 spans 18 residues. CDR3 bases: TGTGCCAGCAGTTCCCGAACCCGGGACAGGTATGTCACTCAGCCCCAGCATTTT. Amino acid sequence: CASSSRTRDRYVTQPQHF.

The rearrangement uses TRBV5-1 and TRBJ1-4; TRBD1 agrees at 10 bases. The V gene end was trimmed by 5 bases and the J gene end by 5 bases; junction bases not matched to a gene: 6. The CDR3 spans 15 residues. Germline V gene sequence: CDR1 SGHRS, CDR2 YFSETQ. This CDR3 is CASRETGGKNEKLFF. The CDR3 DNA is TGCGCCAGCAGGGAGACAGGGGGCAAAAATGAAAAACTGTTTTTT.

The CDR3 DNA reads TGCGCCAGCAGTCACAGCAATTCCAACTATGGCTACACCTTC. It encodes CASSHSNSNYGYTF. This chain links TRBV5-1 with TRBJ1-2, with unresolved D. V was shortened by 5 bases and J by 2 bases, with 13 bases between the two germline ends. The CDR3 extends over 14 amino acids. Per the germline V gene, CDR1 is SGHRS and CDR2 is YFSETQ.

This clone showed up just a few times. This chain links TRBV18 with TRBJ2-1; D possibly corresponds to TRBD1 (7 bases). The germline CDR1 and CDR2 sequences are KGHSH and LQKENI. The CDR3 has 15 amino acids. V lost 5 bases, J lost 7 bases, and 18 bases lay in between. The CDR3 DNA sequence: TGTGCCAGCTCATCCTCAGGGGGGTTTAGGAATGAGCAGTTCTTC. Translating it yields CASSSSGGFRNEQFF.

V and J are TRBV7-6 and TRBJ1-2; D is perhaps TRBD1 (5 bases). Between the trimmed V and J ends, which lost 5 bases and 1 base, there was a span of 11 bases. The CDR3 spans 14 residues. The germline V gene has CDR1 SGHVS and CDR2 FNYEAQ. The CDR3 bases are TGTGCCAGCAGCCTCGGGACTGATAACTATGGCTACACCTTC. Translation: CASSLGTDNYGYTF.

The chain carries TRBV7-9 and TRBJ2-5, with 8 bases aligning to TRBD1. With 6 bases clipped from V and 5 bases from J, the junction kept 5 bases outside the gene matches. The CDR3 contains 13 residues. Germline assignment: CDR1 SEHNR and CDR2 FQNEAQ (reference sequence). The CDR3 DNA sequence: TGTGCCAGCAGGCCAGGGGGCGAGGAGACCCAGTACTTC. This translates into CASRPGGEETQYF. Looking up the rest from reference TRBV7-9 and TRBJ2-5 gives the full variable domain: DTGVSQNPRHKITKRGQNVTFRCDPISEHNRLYWYRQTLGQGPEFLTYFQNEAQLEKSRLLSDRFSAERPKGSFSTLEIQRTEQGDSAMYLCASRPGGEETQYFGPGTRLLVL.

This clone was seen more than once but under ten times. The chain carries TRBV2 and TRBJ1-6; weak D call: TRBD1 (5 bases). V was pared by 2 bases and J by 4 bases, with 12 bases between. This CDR3 contains 16 residues. CDR1 and CDR2 from the germline V gene are SNHLY and FYNNEI. CDR3 bases: TGTGCCAGCAGTGAACCAGTTAGACAGTATAATTCACCCCTCCACTTT. This encodes CASSEPVRQYNSPLHF.

CDR3 protein: CASSPPPRVSYEQYV. DNA of the CDR3: TGTGCCAGCTCACCACCTCCCAGGGTCTCCTACGAGCAGTACGTC. The chain recombines TRBV18 with TRBJ2-7, with D maybe TRBD1 (5 bases). The germline V gene encodes CDR1 KGHSH and CDR2 LQKENI. CDR3 length: 15 amino acids. Deletions cut 0 bases from V and 0 bases from J, with 9 bases between.

This clone was seen once. The genes are TRBV27 and TRBJ2-5, with 8 positions matching TRBD2. The germline gives CDR1 MNHEY, CDR2 SMNVEV (reference sequence). This CDR3 comprises 16 residues. With V trimmed by 2 bases and J by 5 bases, 10 bases remained unmatched. This chain's CDR3 is CASSLTSGRSGETQYF. For the CDR3, the DNA is TGTGCCAGCAGTTTAACCAGCGGGAGATCGGGGGAGACCCAGTACTTC.

For this clone: Other DNA variants within this sample encode the same CDR3. The chain recombines TRBV6-4 with TRBJ2-3, with TRBD2 identical over 8 bases. This CDR3 region has 16 residues. CDR1 is MRHNA, CDR2 SNTAGT, per germline. After removal of 0 bases from V and 0 bases from J, the junction contained 2 bases not matched to a gene. Here the CDR3 reads CASSDSAGGSTDTQYF. The CDR3, as DNA: TGTGCCAGCAGTGACTCGGCGGGAGGAAGCACAGATACGCAGTATTTT.

This sequence joins TRBV2 and TRBJ1-4; a weak D match, TRBD1 (5 bases). The ends were cut back, 7 bases at V and 7 bases at J, with 16 bases in the middle. The CDR3 is 14 amino acids. CDR1 is SNHLY, CDR2 FYNNEI, per germline. CDR3 sequence: CASNVGGRGEKLFF. CDR3 bases: TGTGCCAGCAACGTGGGTGGTAGGGGTGAAAAACTGTTTTTT.

The chain joins TRBV25-1 to TRBJ2-4; 7 nucleotides agree with TRBD1. Germline loops: CDR1 MGHDK, CDR2 SYGVNS. CDR3 length: 15 residues. The V and J ends lost 4 bases and 2 bases, in that order; junction bases with no gene match: 5. The CDR3 nucleotides are TGTGCCAGCAGTGGGGGACAGTCTTCCAAAAACATTCAGTACTTC. Translated, it gives CASSGGQSSKNIQYF.

The chain joins TRBV4-2 to TRBJ2-2; 10 nucleotides agree with TRBD2. Trimming at V came to 1 base and at J to 0 bases, leaving 5 bases not matched to a gene. CDR3 length equals 18 residues. Per germline, CDR1 LGHNA and CDR2 YNFKEQ. Here the CDR3 reads CASSQGASGSANTGELFF. The DNA of the CDR3 is TGTGCCAGCAGCCAAGGGGCTAGCGGGAGTGCGAACACCGGGGAGCTGTTTTTT.

The chain carries TRBV28 and TRBJ1-1; possibly TRBD1 for D (6 bases). The V end lost 4 bases, the J end lost 5 bases, and 14 bases lay between the germline ends. Germline CDR1 and CDR2: MDHEN and SYDVKM. This CDR3 region has 14 residues. For the CDR3, the DNA is TGTGCCAGCAGTTCCGTCAGGGGAATAACTGAAGCTTTCTTT. Translation gives CASSSVRGITEAFF. The whole variable domain, filled in from reference TRBV28 and TRBJ1-1, reads DVKVTQSSRYLVKRTGEKVFLECVQDMDHENMFWYRQDPGLGLRLIYFSYDVKMKEKGDIPEGYSVSREKKERFSLILESASTNQTSMYLCASSSVRGITEAFFGQGTRLTVV.

The rearrangement links TRBV21-1 to TRBJ2-7; the table gives TRBD2 as D, unverified against the DNA. TRBV21-1 is a listed pseudogene. CDR3 length: 16 residues. The CDR3 here is CASSKKLARKIYEQYF. The CDR3 DNA reads TGTGCCAGCAGCAAAAAACTAGCGAGAAAGATCTACGAGCAGTACTTC.

This clone appeared a few times. V and J are TRBV4-2 and TRBJ1-1; 9 bases are a match to TRBD1. The ends lost 0 bases at V and 0 bases at J; junction bases unmatched: 8. The germline V gene encodes CDR1 LGHNA and CDR2 YNFKEQ. The CDR3 runs to 18 residues. The CDR3 nucleotides are TGTGCCAGCAGCCAAGATCCAGTGACAGGGGGATTGAACACTGAAGCTTTCTTT. Translated, it gives CASSQDPVTGGLNTEAFF.

This clone was detected once. The V gene is TRBV5-1, the J gene TRBJ2-1, with 12 bases fitting TRBD2. V dropped 1 base and J dropped 4; count of bases not matched to a gene: 9. Germline-derived CDR1 and CDR2 are SGHRS and YFSETQ. The CDR3 spans 18 residues. DNA of the CDR3: TGCGCCAGCAGCTTGATTCTCTTACTAGCGGGAGGTTACAATGAGCAGTTCTTC. Protein product: CASSLILLLAGGYNEQFF.

This chain connects TRBV14 to TRBJ2-1; no clear D gene. The germline gives CDR1 SGHDN, CDR2 FVKESK. This CDR3 spans 13 amino acids. V gave up 2 bases and J gave up 6 bases, with 8 bases separating them. The CDR3 sequence is CASSQFDTNEQFF. The DNA for the CDR3 is TGTGCCAGCAGCCAATTCGACACCAATGAGCAGTTCTTC.

The sample holds one count of this clone. The chain links TRBV4-2 to TRBJ1-1; 8 bases match TRBD1. The CDR3 sequence is 15 residues long. V gave up 0 bases and J gave up 4 bases; unmatched junction bases: 4. Germline V gene data show CDR1 as LGHNA and CDR2 as YNFKEQ. The CDR3 DNA sequence: TGTGCCAGCAGCCAAGAGCCAGGGGGCGTCACTGAAGCTTTCTTT. Amino acid sequence: CASSQEPGGVTEAFF.

This chain joins TRBV6-5 and TRBJ2-7, with D perhaps TRBD1 (7 bases). Trimming stripped 4 bases from V and 3 bases from J, with 13 bases between. Germline V lookup: CDR1 MNHEY, CDR2 SVGAGI. The CDR3 consists of 14 residues. CDR3 residues: CASSLGGGYYEQYF. CDR3 in DNA: TGTGCCAGCAGTTTAGGAGGGGGCTACTACGAGCAGTACTTC.

This sequence joins TRBV15 and TRBJ2-1; 8 bases line up with TRBD2. This CDR3 is built from 16 residues. Germline CDR1 reads LNHNV; CDR2 reads YYDKDF (reference sequence). V shed 1 base and J 5 bases; nucleotides not matched to a gene: 7. The DNA of the CDR3 is TGTGCCACCAGCAGAGCCGGGACTAGACCCGACAATGAGCAGTTCTTC. The encoded protein is CATSRAGTRPDNEQFF.